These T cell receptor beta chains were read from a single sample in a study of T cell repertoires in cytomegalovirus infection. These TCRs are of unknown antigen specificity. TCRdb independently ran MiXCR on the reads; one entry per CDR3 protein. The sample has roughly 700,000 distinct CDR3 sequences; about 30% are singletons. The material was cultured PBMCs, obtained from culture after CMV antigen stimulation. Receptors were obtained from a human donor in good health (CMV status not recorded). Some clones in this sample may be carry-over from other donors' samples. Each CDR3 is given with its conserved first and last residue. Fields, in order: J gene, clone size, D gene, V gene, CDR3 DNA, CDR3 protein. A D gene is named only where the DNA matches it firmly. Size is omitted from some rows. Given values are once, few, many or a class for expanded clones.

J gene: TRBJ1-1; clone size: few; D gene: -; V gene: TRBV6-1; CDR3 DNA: TGTGCCATCACGCCCCTACAGCTTGAAGCTTTCTTT; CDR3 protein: CAITPLQLEAFF
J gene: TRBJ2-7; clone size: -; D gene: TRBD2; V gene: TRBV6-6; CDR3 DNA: TGTGCCAGCAGTTACTCGTGGACTAGCGGGGGAACTGAGCAGTACTTC; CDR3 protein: CASSYSWTSGGTEQYF
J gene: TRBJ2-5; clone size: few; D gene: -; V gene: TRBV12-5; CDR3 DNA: TGTGCTAGTGGACAGTCCGATGTTGAGACCCAGTACTTC; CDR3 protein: CASGQSDVETQYF
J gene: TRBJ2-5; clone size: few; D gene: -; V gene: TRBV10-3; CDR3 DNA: TGTGCCATCAGTGAGTCGAGGGATCGACAAGAGACCCAGTACTTC; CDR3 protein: CAISESRDRQETQYF
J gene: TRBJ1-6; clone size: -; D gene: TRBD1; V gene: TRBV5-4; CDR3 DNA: TGTGCCAGCAGCCTCCGGGACAGGGTCTCACCCCTCCACTTT; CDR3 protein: CASSLRDRVSPLHF
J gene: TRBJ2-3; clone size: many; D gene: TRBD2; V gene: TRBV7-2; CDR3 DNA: TGTGCCAGCAGCCTCCTAGCGGGACCCGATACGCAGTATTTT; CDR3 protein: CASSLLAGPDTQYF
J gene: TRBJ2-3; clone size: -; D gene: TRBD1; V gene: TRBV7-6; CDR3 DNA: TGTGCCAGCAGCTCTAAGACAGGGGAGACAGATACGCAGTATTTT; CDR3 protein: CASSSKTGETDTQYF
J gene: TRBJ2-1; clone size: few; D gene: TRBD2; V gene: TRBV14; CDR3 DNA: TGTGCCAGCAGCCCTCGAGGGACTAGCGGGAGAACCTACGAGCAGTTCTTC; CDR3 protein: CASSPRGTSGRTYEQFF
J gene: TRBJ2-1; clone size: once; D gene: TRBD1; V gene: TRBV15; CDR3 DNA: TGTGCCACCAGCAACGACAGGGCCGGTAAGAATGAGCAGTTCTTC; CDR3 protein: CATSNDRAGKNEQFF
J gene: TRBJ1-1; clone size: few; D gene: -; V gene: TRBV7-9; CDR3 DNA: TGTGCCAGCAGCCTTGCGGCCGAGTCTGGAGCTTTCTTT; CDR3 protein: CASSLAAESGAFF
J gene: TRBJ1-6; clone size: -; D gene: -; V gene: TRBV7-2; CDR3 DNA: TGTGCCAGCAGCTTCTTGAACCCAGAAAATTCACCCCTCCACTTT; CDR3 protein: CASSFLNPENSPLHF
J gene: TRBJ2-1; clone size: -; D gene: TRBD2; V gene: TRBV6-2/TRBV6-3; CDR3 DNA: TGTGCCAGCAGTGGCCGGCTAGCGGGAGAAATGAATGAGCAGTTCTTC; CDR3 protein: CASSGRLAGEMNEQFF
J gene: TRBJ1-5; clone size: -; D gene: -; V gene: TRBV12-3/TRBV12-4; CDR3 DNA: TGTGCCAGCAGTTTAGGGGCTCGGGGGCCCCAGCATTTT; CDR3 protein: CASSLGARGPQHF
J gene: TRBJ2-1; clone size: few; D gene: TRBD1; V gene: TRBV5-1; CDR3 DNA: TGCGCCAGCTTTTCTCGTCCGGGACAGACAAATGAGCAGTTCTTC; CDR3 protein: CASFSRPGQTNEQFF
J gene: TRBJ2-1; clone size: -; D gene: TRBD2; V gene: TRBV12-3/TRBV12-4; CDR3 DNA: TGTGCCAGCAGTTTGATAGCGGGAGCTCGGGGTGGGCAGTTCTTC; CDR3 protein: CASSLIAGARGGQFF
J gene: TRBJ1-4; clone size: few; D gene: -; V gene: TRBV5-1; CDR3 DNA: TGCGCCAGCAGCTTGTTCGTTAATGAAAAACTGTTTTTT; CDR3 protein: CASSLFVNEKLFF
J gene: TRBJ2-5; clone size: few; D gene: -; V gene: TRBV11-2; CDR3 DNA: TGTGCCAGCAGCCCCGCCCAGGCAGGCTCAGAGACCCAGTACTTC; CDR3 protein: CASSPAQAGSETQYF
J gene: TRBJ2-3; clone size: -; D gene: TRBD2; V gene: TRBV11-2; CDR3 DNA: TGTGCCAGCAGCAATAGCGGGGGGACGGATACGCAGTATTTT; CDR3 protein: CASSNSGGTDTQYF
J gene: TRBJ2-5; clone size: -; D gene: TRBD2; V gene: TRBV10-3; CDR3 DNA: TGTGCCATCAGCCCGACTAGCGGGGGAAAAGAGACCCAGTACTTC; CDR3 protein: CAISPTSGGKETQYF